This is a list of T cell receptor beta chains from one sample in a study of T cell changes during pregnancy in multiple sclerosis. Only in-frame clones appear in the TCRdb table, and some are missing; sequencing was by immunoSEQ multiplex PCR. The table records around 31,000 clones, about 86% of them present only once. The sequenced sample was CD4+ T cells from peripheral blood mononuclear cells, obtained in the first trimester of pregnancy. The receptors were sampled from a female donor in good health, enrolled as a control in a pregnancy study. Both conserved end residues are trimmed from each CDR3. The size entry is marked missing in some rows and otherwise reads once, few, many or a size class.

clone_size,v_call,j_call,cdr3_aa
-,TRBV2,TRBJ1-1,ASSARSTGNTEAF
-,TRBV19,TRBJ1-5,ASSSTGGNQPQH
once,TRBV6-1,TRBJ2-7,AIRTGGIDEQY
-,TRBV5-1,TRBJ1-1,ASSPGELGTKAF
-,TRBV11-1,TRBJ1-6,ASSFEGAISPLH
-,TRBV7-3,TRBJ2-2,ASSGTGKTGELF
-,TRBV6-6,TRBJ1-4,ASRLPGGGEKLF
-,TRBV6-5,TRBJ1-6,ASTFPNSPLH
-,TRBV2,TRBJ2-1,ASSEYTGGPANEQF
-,TRBV27,TRBJ1-5,ASSGSQPYSNQPQH
-,TRBV7-9,TRBJ2-7,ASSLGTGAYEQY
-,TRBV25-1,TRBJ2-7,ASSESHRVHEQY
once,TRBV7-2,TRBJ1-5,ASSSGLNQPQH
-,TRBV11-2,TRBJ1-2,ASSLGSKYGYT
once,TRBV5-4,TRBJ1-2,ASSPNPRVRPYGYT
-,TRBV19,TRBJ2-5,ASSIDLTGIVGTQY
-,TRBV10-3,TRBJ1-1,AISGMLWGGQGLEAF
-,TRBV4-3,TRBJ2-7,ASSRVRGTSGDSYEQY
-,TRBV6-1,TRBJ1-4,ASSEAPNLGKLF
-,TRBV27,TRBJ2-2,ASSLSGARTGELF
-,TRBV5-6,TRBJ1-2,ASSLASGRGGYT
-,TRBV6-5,TRBJ1-5,ASSTGTGHQPQH
once,TRBV6-1,TRBJ2-7,ASRARDRASEQY
-,TRBV11-3,TRBJ1-1,ASSLGYDGGAEAF
-,TRBV15,TRBJ2-7,ATSRRRDFSSYEQY
-,TRBV5-4,TRBJ2-1,ASSLGGGAYNEQF
-,TRBV4-2,TRBJ2-5,ASSHEDGGGRPQY
-,TRBV2,TRBJ2-3,ASRGNSGGVDTQY
-,TRBV6-1,TRBJ1-4,ASTGQGGLGEKLF
-,TRBV9,TRBJ1-6,ASSGGATGGNSPLH
-,TRBV16,TRBJ1-6,ASSQRGAQNSPLH
-,TRBV6-5,TRBJ1-5,ASTTGGGQPQH
-,TRBV15,TRBJ2-7,ATSRGQGPYEQY
-,TRBV27,TRBJ1-2,ASSWGGGGAYGYT
-,TRBV30,TRBJ2-3,AWQYPGTDTQY
once,TRBV19,TRBJ1-5,ASSIDRTTAGKGNSNQPQH
-,TRBV14,TRBJ1-1,ASSQEPSGTEAF
-,TRBV11-3,TRBJ2-3,ASSLDVATGDTQY
-,TRBV10-3,TRBJ2-7,ATQGTSGGSYEQY
-,TRBV9,TRBJ2-1,ASSVAPSGGLNEQF
-,TRBV5-1,TRBJ2-5,ASSFSTTQETQY
-,TRBV10-1,TRBJ1-1,ASSEGQGNTEAF
-,TRBV6-6,TRBJ2-1,ASSPGTSGGNEQF
-,TRBV11-3,TRBJ1-3,ASSLDRRGPGNTIY
-,TRBV18,TRBJ2-7,ASSPRQSYEQY
-,TRBV21-1,TRBJ1-1,ASSKTGPRNTEAF
-,TRBV2,TRBJ1-1,ASSGTGFYTEAF
-,TRBV13,TRBJ2-7,ASSPEGSFGYEQY
-,TRBV6-6,TRBJ1-2,ASSYGRGRNLYGYT
-,TRBV21-1,TRBJ2-7,ASSKRCSGVSYEQY
-,TRBV4-3,TRBJ1-6,ASSQEGQANSPLH
-,TRBV18,TRBJ2-1,ASSPLERSSYNEQF
few,TRBV18,TRBJ1-1,ASSPNLGQNTEAF
-,TRBV25-1,TRBJ2-7,ASSPPGTGFREQY
-,TRBV4-3,TRBJ2-3,ASSQVTAQGTDTQY
-,TRBV4-1,TRBJ1-3,ASSPRQGISGNTIY